This TCR beta chain is drawn from a study of blood T cell repertoires in COVID-19. Study-wide background: COVID-19 samples collected from the United States, Italy and Spain covered acute and convalescent phases. PBMCs, B-cell-depleted T cells, or T cells were the source of the cDNA or gDNA that made up the material.

In the authors' workflow: Reference gene primer amplification gave nucleated cell count estimates. Only in-frame clones appear in the TCRdb table, and some are missing; sequencing was by immunoSEQ multiplex PCR. V and J calls and clone size come straight from that table; D and trimming were deduced from the DNA. The table shows 110,000 or so clones, with 80% to 90% occurring only once. V lost 4 bases to trimming and J lost 2 bases; unmatched junction nucleotides: 13. Germline CDR1 reads SGHRS; CDR2 reads YFSETQ. This CDR3 spans 18 amino acids. The receptor's source is a man in his forties or fifties with acute or convalescent COVID-19. Material: peripheral blood. The genes are TRBV5-1 and TRBJ2-3; TRBD2 aligns across 10 bases. The CDR3 sequence: CASSRWGSGTSATDTQYF. The DNA for the CDR3 is TGCGCCAGCAGCCGTTGGGGTTCGGGGACTAGCGCCACAGATACGCAGTATTTT. The full variable domain, in which reference TRBV5-1 and TRBJ2-3 provide the parts outside the CDR3, is KAGVTQTPRYLIKTRGQQVTLSCSPISGHRSVSWYQQTPGQGLQFLFEYFSETQRNKGNFPGRFSGRQFSNSRSEMNVSTLELGDSALYLCASSRWGSGTSATDTQYFGPGTRLTVL.